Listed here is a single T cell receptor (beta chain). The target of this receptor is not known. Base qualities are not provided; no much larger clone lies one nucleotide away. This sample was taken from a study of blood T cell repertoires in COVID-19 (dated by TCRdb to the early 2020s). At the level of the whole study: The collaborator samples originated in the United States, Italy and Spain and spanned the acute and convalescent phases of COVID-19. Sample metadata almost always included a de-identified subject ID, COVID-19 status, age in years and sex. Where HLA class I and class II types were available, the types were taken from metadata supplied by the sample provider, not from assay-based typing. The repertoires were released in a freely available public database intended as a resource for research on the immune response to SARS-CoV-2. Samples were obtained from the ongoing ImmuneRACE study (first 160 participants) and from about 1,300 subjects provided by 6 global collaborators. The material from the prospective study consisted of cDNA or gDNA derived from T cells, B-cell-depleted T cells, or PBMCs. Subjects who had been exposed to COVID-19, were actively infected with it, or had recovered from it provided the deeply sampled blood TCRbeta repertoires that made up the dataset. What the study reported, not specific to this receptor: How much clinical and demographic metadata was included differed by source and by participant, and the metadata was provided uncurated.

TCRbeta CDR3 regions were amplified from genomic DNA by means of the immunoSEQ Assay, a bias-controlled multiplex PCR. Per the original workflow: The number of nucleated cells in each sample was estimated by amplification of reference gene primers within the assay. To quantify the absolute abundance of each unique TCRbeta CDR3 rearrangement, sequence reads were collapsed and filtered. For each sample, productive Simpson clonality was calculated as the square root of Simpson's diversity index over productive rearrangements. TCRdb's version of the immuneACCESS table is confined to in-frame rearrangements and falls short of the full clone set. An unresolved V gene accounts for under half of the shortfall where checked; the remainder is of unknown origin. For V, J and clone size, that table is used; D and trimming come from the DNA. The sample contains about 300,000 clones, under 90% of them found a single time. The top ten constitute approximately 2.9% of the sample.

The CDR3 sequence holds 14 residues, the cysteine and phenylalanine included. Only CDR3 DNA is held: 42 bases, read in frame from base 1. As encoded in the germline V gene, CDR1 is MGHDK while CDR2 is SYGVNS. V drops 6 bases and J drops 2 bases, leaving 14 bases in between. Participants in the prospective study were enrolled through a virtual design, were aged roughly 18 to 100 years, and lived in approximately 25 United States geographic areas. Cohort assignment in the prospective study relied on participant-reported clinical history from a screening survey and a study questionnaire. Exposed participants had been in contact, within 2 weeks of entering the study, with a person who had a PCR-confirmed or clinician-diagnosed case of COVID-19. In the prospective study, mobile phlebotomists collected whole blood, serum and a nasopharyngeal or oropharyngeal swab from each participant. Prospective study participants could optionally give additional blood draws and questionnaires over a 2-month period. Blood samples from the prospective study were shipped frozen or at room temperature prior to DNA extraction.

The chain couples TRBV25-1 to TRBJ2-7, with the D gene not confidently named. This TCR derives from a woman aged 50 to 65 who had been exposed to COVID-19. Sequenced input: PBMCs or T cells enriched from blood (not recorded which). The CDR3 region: CASRPHGAPYEQYF. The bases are TGTGCCAGCAGGCCCCATGGAGCGCCCTACGAGCAGTACTTC.